The source of this T cell receptor beta chain is a study of blood T cell repertoires in COVID-19. Sequencing used immunoSEQ multiplex PCR; TCRdb keeps in-frame clones, though not all of them. The sample includes 140,000 or so clones, 88% of them seen just once. Germline CDR1 reads KGHDR; CDR2 reads SFDVKD. This CDR3 region has 14 residues. The V and J ends lost 9 bases and 2 bases, in that order; junction bases with no gene match: 6. The source is a woman in her 50s with acute or convalescent COVID-19. This chain uses TRBV24-1 with TRBJ2-5; 9 nucleotides match TRBD2. The specimen was peripheral blood. In DNA form, the CDR3 reads TGTGCCACCGCGAGCGGGGGGACTCAAGAGACCCAGTACTTC. Amino acids: CATASGGTQETQYF.